The 11 T cell receptor beta chains below were found in one sample sequenced in a study of cytomegalovirus exposure and HLA in healthy donors. Libraries were prepared by immunoSEQ multiplex PCR; TCRdb keeps only in-frame clonotypes and omits some of them. This table has more than 200,000 clones, roughly 88% appearing once. The specimen was PBMCs. The receptor set was obtained from a woman aged 30 to 39 in good health and CMV-seronegative.

The chain is built from TRBV7-3 and TRBJ2-1, with 11 bases fitting TRBD2. The V gene's germline CDR1 is SGHTA and CDR2 FQGTGA. J gave up 6 bases and V 2 bases, and 3 bases lay outside the gene matches. This CDR3 region has 15 residues. The DNA of the CDR3 is TGTGCCAGCAGCTTAGCACTAGCGGGAGTCAATGAGCAGTTCTTC. It yields the protein CASSLALAGVNEQFF.

The rearrangement joins TRBV7-8 to TRBJ1-4, with 7 bases identical to TRBD1. The CDR3 length is 12 residues. Germline CDR1 reads SGHVS; CDR2 reads FQNEAQ. The ends lost 6 bases at V and 5 bases at J; junction bases unmatched: 0. DNA for the CDR3: TGTGCCAGCAGGGGACAGAATGAAAAACTGTTTTTT. This translates into CASRGQNEKLFF. The full variable domain, rest sourced from reference TRBV7-8 and TRBJ1-4, is GAGVSQSPRYKVAKRGQDVALRCDPISGHVSLFWYQQALGQGPEFLTYFQNEAQLDKSGLPSDRFFAERPEGSVSTLKIQRTQQEDSAVYLCASRGQNEKLFFGSGTQLSVL.

This chain joins TRBV6-1 and TRBJ2-2, with a weak D call TRBD2 (5 bases). From germline, CDR1 is MNHNS and CDR2 SASEGT. CDR3 size: 15 residues. Trimming cost V 5 bases and J 5 bases, with 15 bases left between them. This CDR3 is CASSPLLARTGELFF. CDR3 bases: TGTGCCAGCAGTCCGCTTCTAGCCCGAACCGGGGAGCTGTTTTTT.

The chain has TRBV13 and TRBJ2-2; D perhaps matches TRBD1 (5 bases). CDR3 size: 12 residues. Trimming pared 3 bases from V and 6 bases from J, leaving 5 bases between. Germline CDR1 PRHDT, CDR2 FYEKMQ (reference sequence). The CDR3: CASSLGPGELFF. CDR3 DNA sequence: TGTGCCAGCAGCTTGGGGCCCGGGGAGCTGTTTTTT. The variable domain in full, completed from reference TRBV13 and TRBJ2-2, reads AAGVIQSPRHLIKEKRETATLKCYPIPRHDTVYWYQQGPGQDPQFLISFYEKMQSDKGSIPDRFSAQQFSDYHSELNMSSLELGDSALYFCASSLGPGELFFGEGSRLTVL.

The chain joins TRBV4-3 to TRBJ2-7; perhaps TRBD2 as D (6 bases). Per the germline V gene, CDR1 is LGHNA and CDR2 is YSLEER. The CDR3 runs to 15 residues. Trimming pared 4 bases from V and 3 bases from J, leaving 16 bases between. CDR3 nucleotides: TGCGCCAGCAGCCTCGCGAGGGACTCCTTCTACGAGCAGTACTTC. Encoded protein: CASSLARDSFYEQYF.

The chain combines TRBV2 with TRBJ2-5, with 8 positions matching TRBD2. Per the germline V gene, CDR1 is SNHLY and CDR2 is FYNNEI. V gave up 3 bases and J gave up 1 base; unmatched junction bases: 1. CDR3 length: 14 amino acids. The chain's CDR3 is CASSEAGGQETQYF. The DNA for the CDR3 is TGTGCCAGCAGTGAGGCGGGAGGCCAAGAGACCCAGTACTTC.

CDR3 loop: CASSLGRSYEQYF. Here the CDR3 DNA reads TGTGCCAGCAGCTTGGGACGGAGCTACGAGCAGTACTTC. This chain joins TRBV7-6 and TRBJ2-7; D could derive from TRBD1 or TRBD2 (5 bases each). The CDR3 extends over 13 amino acids. Trimming shortened V by 3 bases and J by 3 bases, and 9 bases separated the two germline ends. Germline V CDR1 and CDR2: SGHVS, FNYEAQ.

The V and J genes are TRBV20-1 and TRBJ2-1; unclear D gene. V lost 0 bases, J lost 10 bases, and 7 bases lay in between. The CDR3 runs 11 residues. Germline values: CDR1 DFQATT, CDR2 SNEGSKA (reference sequence). CDR3: CSARDAREQFF. CDR3 coding DNA: TGCAGTGCTAGAGATGCAAGAGAGCAGTTCTTC.

J is TRBJ2-1 and V is TRBV11-2; 7 bases agree with TRBD2. The CDR3 length is 14 residues. Trimming removed 3 bases from V and 8 bases from J; junction bases left unmatched: 7. Germline V CDR1 and CDR2: SGHAT, FQNNGV. The CDR3 sequence is CASSFSAGSDEQFF. The DNA for the CDR3 is TGTGCCAGCAGCTTCTCAGCGGGATCGGATGAGCAGTTCTTC.

This clone was seen once. The chain recombines TRBV6-1 with TRBJ2-7; 15 bases are shared with TRBD2. After removal of 6 bases from V and 2 bases from J, the junction contained 2 bases not matched to a gene. This CDR3 is 15 amino acids long. Germline-derived CDR1 and CDR2 are MNHNS and SASEGT. CDR3 residues: CASRGTSGGTYEQYF. DNA for the CDR3: TGTGCCAGCAGGGGGACTAGCGGGGGGACCTACGAGCAGTACTTC.

V usage is TRBV6-1 and J usage is TRBJ1-1; no firm D call. V lost 1 base and J 2 bases, leaving 11 bases between the germline ends. Germline CDR1 and CDR2: MNHNS and SASEGT. The CDR3 is made up of 15 amino acids. In DNA, the CDR3 is TGTGCCAGCAGTGAAGATGGGTGGGATAACACTGAAGCTTTCTTT. Residues: CASSEDGWDNTEAFF.